This T cell receptor beta chain was sequenced in a study of shared clonotypes between healthy human individuals. Study context: Every donor yielded three CD4 naive, three CD4 memory, two CD8 naive and one CD8 memory plate.

Germline V gene data show CDR1 as SNHLY and CDR2 as FYNNEI. The CDR3 loop spans 14 amino acids. V gave up 3 bases and J gave up 7 bases; unmatched junction bases: 5. Whole-study findings and limits: Naive subsets generally exceeded memory subsets in estimated richness. Few donors restricted represented genetic and exposure-history diversity.

In regard to this clone: As yet, its antigen is unknown.

Assay: immunoSEQ multiplex PCR; the TCRdb copy retains only in-frame clones and omits some. The data show roughly 2.2 million clones, around 92% seen once. This chain joins TRBV2 and TRBJ1-2, with 10 bases that match TRBD1. This receptor was obtained from a man aged 18 to 29 in good health. Some clones in this sample may be carry-over from other donors' samples. Sequenced input: naive CD4+ T cells from PBMCs. As to subset: CD45RA+ positively selected. CDR3 loop: CASSETGGASGYTF. For the CDR3, the DNA is TGTGCCAGCAGTGAGACAGGGGGCGCGAGTGGCTACACCTTC.